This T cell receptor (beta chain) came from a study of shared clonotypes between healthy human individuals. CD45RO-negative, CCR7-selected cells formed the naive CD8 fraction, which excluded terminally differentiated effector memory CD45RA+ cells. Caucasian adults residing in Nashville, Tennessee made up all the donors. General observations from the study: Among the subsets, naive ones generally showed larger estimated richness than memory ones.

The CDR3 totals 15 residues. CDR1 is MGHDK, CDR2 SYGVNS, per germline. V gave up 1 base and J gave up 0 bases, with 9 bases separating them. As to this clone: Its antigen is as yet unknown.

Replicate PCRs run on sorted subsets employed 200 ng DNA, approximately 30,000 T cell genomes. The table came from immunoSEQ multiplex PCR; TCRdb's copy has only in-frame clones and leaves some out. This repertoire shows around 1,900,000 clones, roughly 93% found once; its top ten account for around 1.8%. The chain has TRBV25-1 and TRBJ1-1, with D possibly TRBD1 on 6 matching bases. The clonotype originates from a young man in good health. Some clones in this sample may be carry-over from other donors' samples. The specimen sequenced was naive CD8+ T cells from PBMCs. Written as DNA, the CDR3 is TGTGCCAGCAGTGAATGGGACACCATGAACACTGAAGCTTTCTTT. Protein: CASSEWDTMNTEAFF.